This is a list of T cell receptor delta chains from one sample in a study of Vδ1+ human thymocytes. TCRdb re-called clones from the multiplex PCR reads via CATT. The profile shows tens of thousands of delta-chain clones, roughly 8% of them singletons. The sample comprised Vdelta1+ gamma-delta thymocytes from the thymus. The receptor set was obtained from a child under two years old who had congenital heart surgery. Each CDR3 is given with its conserved first and last residue. The D gene is left open where the match is weak. The size of a clone is reported for some rows only, either as once, few or many, or as a class for expanded clones.

D: -; J: TRDJ2; size: few; V: TRDV1; CDR3: CALGERRQLALTAQLFF; DNA: TGTGCTCTTGGGGAACGTAGGCAACTGGCTTTGACAGCACAACTCTTCTTT
D: TRDD3; J: TRDJ1; size: -; V: TRDV1; CDR3: CALGELRWSTTGGLTDKLIF; DNA: TGTGCTCTTGGGGAACTACGCTGGTCTACGACTGGGGGACTTACCGATAAGCTCATCTTT
D: TRDD2; J: TRDJ1; size: -; V: TRDV1; CDR3: CALGERRLPRLPGPFDKLIF; DNA: TGTGCTCTTGGGGAACGACGCCTTCCTAGACTACCTGGGCCGTTCGATAAACTCATCTTT
D: TRDD3; J: TRDJ1; size: -; V: TRDV1; CDR3: CALGDNTVPYLGGYTDKLIF; DNA: TGTGCTCTTGGGGACAACACGGTTCCTTATCTTGGGGGATACACCGATAAACTCATCTTT
D: -; J: TRDJ1; size: -; V: TRDV1; CDR3: CALGEPLGPPGGDKLIF; DNA: TGCGCTCTTGGGGAACCCCTGGGGCCCCCGGGAGGCGATAAACTCATCTTT
D: -; J: TRDJ1; size: few; V: TRDV1; CDR3: CALGDPIRQLSYANRGADKLIF; DNA: TGTGCTCTTGGGGACCCGATACGCCAGCTCTCCTACGCCAATCGGGGAGCCGATAAACTCATCTTT
D: -; J: TRDJ1; size: -; V: TRDV1; CDR3: CALGELFPSVPWFRRTDKLIF; DNA: TGTGCTCTTGGGGAACTTTTCCCCTCGGTACCATGGTTTCGTAGGACCGATAAACTCATCTTT
D: TRDD3; J: TRDJ1; size: few; V: TRDV1; CDR3: CALGECSQYWGLKLIF; DNA: TGTGCTCTCGGGGAATGTTCTCAGTACTGGGGGCTTAAACTCATCTTT
D: TRDD3; J: TRDJ1; size: -; V: TRDV1; CDR3: CALGDIFQKGWGCYTDKLIF; DNA: TGTGCTCTTGGGGATATTTTTCAGAAGGGCTGGGGGTGCTACACCGATAAACTCATCTTT
D: TRDD3; J: TRDJ1; size: -; V: TRDV1; CDR3: CALGDDWGGTDKLIF; DNA: TGTGCTCTTGGGGACGACTGGGGAGGGACCGATAAACTCATCTTT